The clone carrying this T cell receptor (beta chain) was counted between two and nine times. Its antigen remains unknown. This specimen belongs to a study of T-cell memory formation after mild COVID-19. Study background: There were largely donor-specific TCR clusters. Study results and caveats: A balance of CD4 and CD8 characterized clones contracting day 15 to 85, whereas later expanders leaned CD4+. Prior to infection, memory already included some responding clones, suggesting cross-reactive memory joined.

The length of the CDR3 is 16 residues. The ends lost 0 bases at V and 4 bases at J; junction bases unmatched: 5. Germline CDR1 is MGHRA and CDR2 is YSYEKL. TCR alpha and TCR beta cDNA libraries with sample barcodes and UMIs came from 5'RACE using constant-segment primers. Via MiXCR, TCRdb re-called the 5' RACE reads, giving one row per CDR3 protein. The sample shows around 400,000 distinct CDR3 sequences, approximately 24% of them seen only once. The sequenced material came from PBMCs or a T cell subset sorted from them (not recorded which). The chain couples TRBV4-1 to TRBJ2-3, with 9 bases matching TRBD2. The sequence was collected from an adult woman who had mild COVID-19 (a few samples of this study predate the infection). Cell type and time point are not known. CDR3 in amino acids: CASSQESASGADTQYF. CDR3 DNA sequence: TGCGCCAGCAGCCAAGAATCCGCTAGCGGGGCAGATACGCAGTATTTT.